These T cell receptor beta chains were read from a single sample in a study of T cells in localized non-small cell lung cancer. Sequenced by immunoSEQ multiplex PCR; TCRdb stores in-frame clones only, minus some. Altogether tens of thousands of clones are present, around 80% being singletons, with the ten largest covering roughly a sixth. Source: peripheral blood, taken before any cancer treatment. These receptors were collected from an older male donor with stage III squamous cell lung carcinoma. CDR3s leave out the opening cysteine and the closing phenylalanine or tryptophan. Fields, in order: V gene, J gene, clone size, CDR3 protein. Some rows have no size entry. The others give once, few or many, or a class for an expanded clone.

v_call: TRBV11-2; j_call: TRBJ2-5; clone_size: -; cdr3_aa: ASSLVGGVETQY
v_call: TRBV9; j_call: TRBJ2-6; clone_size: -; cdr3_aa: ASSVATGTYRSGANVLT
v_call: TRBV30; j_call: TRBJ1-2; clone_size: few; cdr3_aa: AWSPANYGYT
v_call: TRBV29-1; j_call: TRBJ2-1; clone_size: -; cdr3_aa: SVGTDSYNEQF
v_call: TRBV7-6; j_call: TRBJ2-6; clone_size: -; cdr3_aa: ASSLGTSDSGANVLT
v_call: TRBV15; j_call: TRBJ2-1; clone_size: -; cdr3_aa: ATSRDSQGRNEQF
v_call: TRBV13; j_call: TRBJ1-1; clone_size: few; cdr3_aa: ASSPGPSNTEAF
v_call: TRBV27; j_call: TRBJ1-4; clone_size: -; cdr3_aa: ASSLWGANEKLF
v_call: TRBV5-1; j_call: TRBJ2-4; clone_size: -; cdr3_aa: ASSLTGVLENTQY
v_call: TRBV7-2; j_call: TRBJ2-3; clone_size: once; cdr3_aa: ASSLGGSYTDTQY
v_call: TRBV6-5; j_call: TRBJ1-6; clone_size: -; cdr3_aa: ASRWGLLNSPLH
v_call: TRBV18; j_call: TRBJ1-4; clone_size: -; cdr3_aa: ASSLWESEKLF
v_call: TRBV10-1; j_call: TRBJ2-3; clone_size: -; cdr3_aa: ASSESSGRANTDTQY
v_call: TRBV7-7; j_call: TRBJ2-7; clone_size: -; cdr3_aa: ASSSGPSSSYEQY
v_call: TRBV11-2; j_call: TRBJ1-5; clone_size: few; cdr3_aa: ARGDQPQH
v_call: TRBV30; j_call: TRBJ2-7; clone_size: few; cdr3_aa: AWSVSSGGSYEQY
v_call: TRBV5-1; j_call: TRBJ1-1; clone_size: -; cdr3_aa: ASSSGTVATEAF
v_call: TRBV13; j_call: TRBJ1-6; clone_size: -; cdr3_aa: ASTSSASNSPLH
v_call: TRBV5-6; j_call: TRBJ2-7; clone_size: -; cdr3_aa: ASSLGQGFYEQY
v_call: TRBV30; j_call: TRBJ1-2; clone_size: -; cdr3_aa: AWLSFEEGYT
v_call: TRBV20-1; j_call: TRBJ1-2; clone_size: -; cdr3_aa: SAPQGRGYT
v_call: TRBV4-2; j_call: TRBJ1-6; clone_size: few; cdr3_aa: ASRARGTVNSPLH
v_call: TRBV27; j_call: TRBJ2-7; clone_size: -; cdr3_aa: ASSLSFPIGTSAIYEQY
v_call: TRBV6-6; j_call: TRBJ1-2; clone_size: once; cdr3_aa: ASSFTGTGYGYT
v_call: TRBV18; j_call: TRBJ2-1; clone_size: -; cdr3_aa: ASSPPQREQF
v_call: TRBV7-2; j_call: TRBJ1-1; clone_size: -; cdr3_aa: ASSLTRGQAEAF
v_call: TRBV5-1; j_call: TRBJ2-2; clone_size: -; cdr3_aa: ASSSGTGNTGELF
v_call: TRBV6-5; j_call: TRBJ2-5; clone_size: -; cdr3_aa: ASSLLQGQETQY
v_call: TRBV7-6; j_call: TRBJ2-1; clone_size: -; cdr3_aa: ASSLARSSYNEQF
v_call: TRBV14; j_call: TRBJ1-2; clone_size: -; cdr3_aa: ASSEQQGDYGYT
v_call: TRBV30; j_call: TRBJ2-3; clone_size: -; cdr3_aa: AWSLGADTDTQY
v_call: TRBV2; j_call: TRBJ2-5; clone_size: -; cdr3_aa: AGVAGGQETQY
v_call: TRBV6-5; j_call: TRBJ1-5; clone_size: -; cdr3_aa: ASSRGGGEDQPQH
v_call: TRBV18; j_call: TRBJ1-1; clone_size: -; cdr3_aa: ASSTQGRGEAF
v_call: TRBV5-5; j_call: TRBJ1-2; clone_size: once; cdr3_aa: ASSRTGSGYT
v_call: TRBV5-1; j_call: TRBJ2-7; clone_size: -; cdr3_aa: ASSLEGTSGIPY
v_call: TRBV29-1; j_call: TRBJ2-3; clone_size: -; cdr3_aa: SGATSGSTDTQY
v_call: TRBV15; j_call: TRBJ1-2; clone_size: -; cdr3_aa: ATSREMGSYGYT
v_call: TRBV5-1; j_call: TRBJ2-1; clone_size: -; cdr3_aa: ASSAGLALNEQF
v_call: TRBV29-1; j_call: TRBJ2-7; clone_size: -; cdr3_aa: SVAGTGDEQY